The 2 T cell receptor beta chains reported below all come from one sample, sequenced in a study of T cells after yellow fever vaccination. TCRdb independently ran MiXCR on the 5' RACE reads; one entry per CDR3 protein. The profile shows tens of thousands of distinct CDR3 sequences, 7.5% to 8% of them singletons. The specimen comprised CD8+ T cells sorted from PBMCs, sampled on the day of the yellow fever booster vaccination. Receptors originate from a man aged 25 to 40 who received the YFV17D yellow fever vaccine.

There are a few counts of this clonotype. V and J are TRBV7-2 and TRBJ2-7, with D unclear. From germline, CDR1 is SGHTA and CDR2 FQGNSA. The CDR3 runs 12 residues. Trimming pared 7 bases from V and 5 bases from J, leaving 12 bases between. CDR3 region: CASNTWQDEQYF. The DNA for the CDR3 is TGTGCCAGCAACACGTGGCAGGACGAGCAGTACTTC.

This clonotype was recorded a few times. The chain joins TRBV6-5 to TRBJ1-1; D ambiguous. The CDR3 spans 11 residues. V dropped 2 bases and J dropped 6 bases, with 4 bases sitting between them. Germline-derived CDR1 and CDR2 are MNHEY and SVGAGI. CDR3 nucleotides: TGTGCCAGCAGTTACGGTCCTGAAGCTTTCTTT. Its protein product is CASSYGPEAFF.